Listed below are T cell receptor beta chains from one sample, sequenced in a study of blood T cell repertoires in COVID-19. Profiling relied on immunoSEQ multiplex PCR, and the TCRdb table lists in-frame clones only, not all of them. Among 230,000 or so clones listed, roughly 88% were seen once. The source material was peripheral blood. These receptors were collected from a woman in her 40s who had recovered from COVID-19. Both conserved end residues are part of each CDR3. D genes are given only for firm matches. The listing skips clone size in some rows; elsewhere it reads once, few, many or a size class.

D gene: -
V gene: TRBV5-1
clone size: -
J gene: TRBJ2-7
CDR3 protein: CASSHESSSNPLGQYF
CDR3 DNA: TGCGCCAGCAGCCATGAGAGCTCGAGTAACCCCCTTGGGCAGTACTTC

D gene: -
V gene: TRBV11-3
clone size: -
J gene: TRBJ1-1
CDR3 protein: CASSLDGIGRRAFF
CDR3 DNA: TGTGCCAGCAGCTTAGATGGGATTGGGAGGCGAGCTTTCTTT

D gene: TRBD1
V gene: TRBV7-8
clone size: -
J gene: TRBJ2-5
CDR3 protein: CASSLDSGQGATQYF
CDR3 DNA: TGTGCCAGCAGCTTAGATTCCGGCCAGGGGGCGACCCAGTACTTC

D gene: -
V gene: TRBV14
clone size: -
J gene: TRBJ1-2
CDR3 protein: CASSQWTTDGYTF
CDR3 DNA: TGTGCCAGCAGCCAATGGACAACAGATGGCTACACCTTC

D gene: -
V gene: TRBV18
clone size: -
J gene: TRBJ2-2
CDR3 protein: CASSPLSDTGELFF
CDR3 DNA: TGTGCCAGCTCACCACTTTCGGACACCGGGGAGCTGTTTTTT

D gene: TRBD1
V gene: TRBV4-1
clone size: few
J gene: TRBJ2-7
CDR3 protein: CASSQTAGTGVPYEQYF
CDR3 DNA: TGCGCCAGCAGCCAAACCGCCGGGACAGGGGTTCCCTACGAGCAGTACTTC

D gene: TRBD2
V gene: TRBV10-3
clone size: -
J gene: TRBJ2-1
CDR3 protein: CAISPDLAAYNEQFF
CDR3 DNA: TGTGCCATCAGCCCGGACCTAGCGGCATACAATGAGCAGTTCTTC

D gene: -
V gene: TRBV7-2
clone size: -
J gene: TRBJ2-3
CDR3 protein: CASSLSRSSTDTQYF
CDR3 DNA: TGTGCCAGCAGCTTATCGCGGAGTAGCACAGATACGCAGTATTTT

D gene: TRBD2
V gene: TRBV19
clone size: -
J gene: TRBJ2-3
CDR3 protein: CASSLGTSGGALDTQYF
CDR3 DNA: TGTGCCAGTAGTCTGGGGACTAGCGGGGGGGCCCTAGATACGCAGTATTTT

D gene: TRBD1
V gene: TRBV5-6
clone size: -
J gene: TRBJ1-5
CDR3 protein: CASSFGDRVNQPQHF
CDR3 DNA: TGTGCCAGCAGCTTTGGGGACAGGGTCAATCAGCCCCAGCATTTT

D gene: -
V gene: TRBV6-2/TRBV6-3
clone size: -
J gene: TRBJ2-3
CDR3 protein: CASSLQITDTQYF
CDR3 DNA: TGTGCCAGCAGCCTACAAATCACAGATACGCAGTATTTT

D gene: -
V gene: TRBV14
clone size: -
J gene: TRBJ1-5
CDR3 protein: CASSPGNQPQHF
CDR3 DNA: TGTGCCAGCAGTCCCGGTAATCAGCCCCAGCATTTT

D gene: -
V gene: TRBV6-6
clone size: -
J gene: TRBJ2-5
CDR3 protein: CASGPRGGGPQETQYF
CDR3 DNA: TGTGCCAGCGGCCCGAGGGGAGGCGGGCCTCAAGAGACCCAGTACTTC

D gene: -
V gene: TRBV12-3/TRBV12-4
clone size: once
J gene: TRBJ1-2
CDR3 protein: CASSLLPGNGYTF
CDR3 DNA: TGTGCCAGCAGTTTACTCCCCGGGAATGGCTACACCTTC

D gene: TRBD2
V gene: TRBV5-4
clone size: -
J gene: TRBJ2-7
CDR3 protein: CASSSATSGGAYEQYF
CDR3 DNA: TGTGCCAGCAGCTCCGCGACTAGCGGGGGGGCCTACGAGCAGTACTTC

D gene: -
V gene: TRBV7-9
clone size: -
J gene: TRBJ1-1
CDR3 protein: CASSPDGFRRDTEAFF
CDR3 DNA: TGTGCCAGCAGTCCCGACGGCTTTAGGAGGGACACTGAAGCTTTCTTT

D gene: TRBD1
V gene: TRBV19
clone size: few
J gene: TRBJ2-7
CDR3 protein: CASSIRDRGYEQYF
CDR3 DNA: TGTGCCAGTAGTATCCGGGACAGGGGGTACGAGCAGTACTTC

D gene: TRBD2
V gene: TRBV10-3
clone size: -
J gene: TRBJ2-1
CDR3 protein: CAISDGTSGGDEQFF
CDR3 DNA: TGTGCCATCAGTGACGGGACTAGCGGCGGCGATGAGCAGTTCTTC

D gene: -
V gene: TRBV2
clone size: -
J gene: TRBJ1-5
CDR3 protein: CASGGSNQPQHF
CDR3 DNA: TGTGCCAGCGGGGGGAGCAATCAGCCCCAGCATTTT

D gene: TRBD1
V gene: TRBV4-2
clone size: -
J gene: TRBJ1-4
CDR3 protein: CASSDSGGSNEKLFF
CDR3 DNA: TGTGCCAGCAGCGACTCAGGGGGCTCCAATGAAAAACTGTTTTTT

D gene: -
V gene: TRBV5-1
clone size: -
J gene: TRBJ1-1
CDR3 protein: CASSGGTNMNTEAFF
CDR3 DNA: TGCGCCAGCAGCGGAGGCACCAATATGAACACTGAAGCTTTCTTT

D gene: -
V gene: TRBV7-9
clone size: few
J gene: TRBJ1-2
CDR3 protein: CASSPSWPDHGYTF
CDR3 DNA: TGTGCCAGCAGCCCCTCGTGGCCCGATCATGGCTACACCTTC

D gene: TRBD1
V gene: TRBV7-8
clone size: few
J gene: TRBJ1-2
CDR3 protein: CASSPTGNYGYTF
CDR3 DNA: TGTGCCAGCAGCCCGACAGGGAACTATGGCTACACCTTC

D gene: -
V gene: TRBV3-1/TRBV3-2
clone size: once
J gene: TRBJ1-2
CDR3 protein: CASSQDGRVRYYGYTF
CDR3 DNA: TGTGCCAGCAGCCAAGATGGTCGGGTCAGATACTATGGCTACACCTTC

D gene: -
V gene: TRBV5-1
clone size: once
J gene: TRBJ1-1
CDR3 protein: CASSTRPRANTEAFF
CDR3 DNA: TGCGCCAGCAGCACCCGCCCACGAGCGAACACTGAAGCTTTCTTT

D gene: TRBD1
V gene: TRBV7-3
clone size: few
J gene: TRBJ2-7
CDR3 protein: CASSWTGMESEQYF
CDR3 DNA: TGTGCCAGCAGCTGGACAGGGATGGAGAGCGAGCAGTACTTC

D gene: -
V gene: TRBV7-2
clone size: -
J gene: TRBJ1-1
CDR3 protein: CASSRGDLPEAFF
CDR3 DNA: TGTGCCAGCAGCCGGGGGGATCTCCCTGAAGCTTTCTTT

D gene: TRBD1
V gene: TRBV28
clone size: -
J gene: TRBJ2-3
CDR3 protein: CASSGTGGLRDTQYF
CDR3 DNA: TGTGCCAGCTCCGGGACAGGGGGCTTGAGAGATACGCAGTATTTT

D gene: TRBD1
V gene: TRBV29-1
clone size: -
J gene: TRBJ2-7
CDR3 protein: CSVTGTGGSYEQYF
CDR3 DNA: TGCAGCGTCACCGGGACAGGGGGATCCTACGAGCAGTACTTC

D gene: -
V gene: TRBV6-2/TRBV6-3
clone size: -
J gene: TRBJ2-5
CDR3 protein: CASSYFSGGKETQYF
CDR3 DNA: TGTGCCAGCAGTTACTTCTCCGGGGGAAAAGAGACCCAGTACTTC

D gene: -
V gene: TRBV10-3
clone size: -
J gene: TRBJ1-3
CDR3 protein: CAISFGGPTGNTIYF
CDR3 DNA: TGTGCCATCAGTTTCGGAGGCCCCACTGGAAACACCATATATTTT

D gene: -
V gene: TRBV27
clone size: -
J gene: TRBJ1-1
CDR3 protein: CASSFAGTEAFF
CDR3 DNA: TGTGCCAGCAGTTTTGCGGGCACTGAAGCTTTCTTT

D gene: TRBD1
V gene: TRBV29-1
clone size: -
J gene: TRBJ2-2
CDR3 protein: CSVATGATNTGELFF
CDR3 DNA: TGCAGCGTGGCTACAGGGGCCACGAACACCGGGGAGCTGTTTTTT

D gene: TRBD1
V gene: TRBV6-5
clone size: -
J gene: TRBJ1-1
CDR3 protein: CASSYDRGRTEAFF
CDR3 DNA: TGTGCCAGCAGTTATGACAGGGGGAGGACTGAAGCTTTCTTT

D gene: -
V gene: TRBV2
clone size: few
J gene: TRBJ1-4
CDR3 protein: CASSYQQRVTNEKLFF
CDR3 DNA: TGTGCCAGCAGTTATCAACAGAGGGTTACTAATGAAAAACTGTTTTTT

D gene: TRBD2
V gene: TRBV6-2/TRBV6-3
clone size: -
J gene: TRBJ2-1
CDR3 protein: CASSYSGGYNEQFF
CDR3 DNA: TGTGCCAGCAGTTACAGCGGGGGCTACAATGAGCAGTTCTTC

D gene: -
V gene: TRBV3-1/TRBV3-2
clone size: -
J gene: TRBJ1-2
CDR3 protein: CASSLGGDYGYTF
CDR3 DNA: TGTGCCAGCAGCCTGGGGGGGGACTATGGCTACACCTTC

D gene: TRBD1
V gene: TRBV29-1
clone size: -
J gene: TRBJ2-7
CDR3 protein: CSVPGTDSYEQYF
CDR3 DNA: TGCAGCGTGCCCGGGACAGATTCCTACGAGCAGTACTTC

D gene: TRBD1
V gene: TRBV3-1/TRBV3-2
clone size: -
J gene: TRBJ2-7
CDR3 protein: CASSRGDRAVGEQYF
CDR3 DNA: TGTGCCAGCAGCCGAGGGGACAGGGCGGTAGGCGAGCAGTACTTC

D gene: TRBD2
V gene: TRBV27
clone size: -
J gene: TRBJ2-1
CDR3 protein: CASSWTAGGRDNEQFF
CDR3 DNA: TGTGCCAGCAGTTGGACAGCGGGGGGCCGAGACAATGAGCAGTTCTTC

D gene: TRBD1
V gene: TRBV3-1/TRBV3-2
clone size: -
J gene: TRBJ2-3
CDR3 protein: CASSQLDRGPTDTQYF
CDR3 DNA: TGTGCCAGCAGCCAGCTAGACAGGGGGCCTACAGATACGCAGTATTTT

D gene: TRBD2
V gene: TRBV13
clone size: -
J gene: TRBJ2-7
CDR3 protein: CASSFLGLAGGAYEQYF
CDR3 DNA: TGTGCCAGCAGCTTCTTGGGACTAGCGGGGGGCGCATACGAGCAGTACTTC

D gene: -
V gene: TRBV6-2/TRBV6-3
clone size: -
J gene: TRBJ1-1
CDR3 protein: CASSPPGGYTEAFF
CDR3 DNA: TGTGCCAGCAGCCCCCCGGGAGGATATACTGAAGCTTTCTTT

D gene: TRBD1
V gene: TRBV30
clone size: once
J gene: TRBJ1-1
CDR3 protein: CAWSVGDRDGTEAFF
CDR3 DNA: TGTGCCTGGAGTGTAGGGGACAGGGATGGAACTGAAGCTTTCTTT

D gene: -
V gene: TRBV5-1
clone size: -
J gene: TRBJ2-3
CDR3 protein: CASSFGPYGGTDTQYF
CDR3 DNA: TGCGCCAGCAGCTTCGGTCCTTATGGTGGCACAGATACGCAGTATTTT

D gene: -
V gene: TRBV14
clone size: -
J gene: TRBJ1-2
CDR3 protein: CASSQGYRAYGYTF
CDR3 DNA: TGTGCCAGCAGCCAAGGTTACAGGGCTTATGGCTACACCTTC

D gene: -
V gene: TRBV2
clone size: -
J gene: TRBJ1-1
CDR3 protein: CASSELGARDTEAFF
CDR3 DNA: TGTGCCAGCAGTGAATTGGGGGCGCGGGACACTGAAGCTTTCTTT

D gene: -
V gene: TRBV5-5
clone size: -
J gene: TRBJ1-1
CDR3 protein: CASSFSVNTEAFF
CDR3 DNA: TGTGCCAGCAGCTTCTCCGTGAACACTGAAGCTTTCTTT